This T cell receptor (beta chain) was recorded in a study of radiotherapy plus CTLA-4 blockade in lung cancer. Study at large: Disease control was present in 30% to 40% of patients, and objective responses in approximately 19%.

Data came from immunoSEQ multiplex PCR; TCRdb stores just in-frame clones and leaves some out. This table holds 81,000 or so clones, over 80% found once. This CDR3 contains 15 residues. V dropped 0 bases and J dropped 8 bases, with 14 bases sitting between them. Looked up from germline, CDR1 is SGHTA and CDR2 is FQGTGA. Concerning this clone: The antigen remains undetermined.

Broader study findings: Blood TCR clones of tumor origin expanded after radiotherapy plus ipilimumab. Interferon-beta and early blood T cell clone dynamics reportedly predicted response best.

The source is a human donor with non-small cell lung cancer that progressed on radiotherapy plus ipilimumab. Source: peripheral blood, taken from a patient treated with radiotherapy plus ipilimumab. This sequence joins TRBV7-3 and TRBJ2-1; a weak D match, TRBD2 (6 bases). Here the CDR3 DNA reads TGTGCCAGCAGCTTAACTCCGGGACTGTTGGATGAGCAGTTCTTC. It translates to CASSLTPGLLDEQFF.